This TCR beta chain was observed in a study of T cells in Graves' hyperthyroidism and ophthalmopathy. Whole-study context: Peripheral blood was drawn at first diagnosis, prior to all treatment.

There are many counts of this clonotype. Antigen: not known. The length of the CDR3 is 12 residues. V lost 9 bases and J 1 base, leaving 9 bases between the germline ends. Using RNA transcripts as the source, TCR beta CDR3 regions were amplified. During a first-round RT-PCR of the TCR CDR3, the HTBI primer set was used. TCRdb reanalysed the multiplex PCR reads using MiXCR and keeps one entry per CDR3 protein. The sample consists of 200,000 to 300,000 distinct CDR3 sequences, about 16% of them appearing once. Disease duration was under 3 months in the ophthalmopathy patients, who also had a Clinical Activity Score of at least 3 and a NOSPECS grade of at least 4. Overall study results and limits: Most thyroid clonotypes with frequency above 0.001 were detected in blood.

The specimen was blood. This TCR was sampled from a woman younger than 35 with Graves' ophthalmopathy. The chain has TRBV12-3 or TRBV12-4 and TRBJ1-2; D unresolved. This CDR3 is CASGPLNYGYTF. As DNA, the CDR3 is TGTGCCAGTGGGCCTCTTAACTATGGCTACACCTTC.